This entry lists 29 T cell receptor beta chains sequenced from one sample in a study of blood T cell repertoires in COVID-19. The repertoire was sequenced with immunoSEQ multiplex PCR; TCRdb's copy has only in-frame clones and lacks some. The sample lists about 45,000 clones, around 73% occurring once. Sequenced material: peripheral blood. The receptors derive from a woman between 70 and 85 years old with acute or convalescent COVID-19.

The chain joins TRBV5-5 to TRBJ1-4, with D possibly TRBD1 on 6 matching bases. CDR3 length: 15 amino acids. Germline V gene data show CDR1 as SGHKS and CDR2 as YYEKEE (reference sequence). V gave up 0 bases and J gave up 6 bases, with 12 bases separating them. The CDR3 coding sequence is TGTGCCAGCAGCTTGGAACAGGGTTATCATGAAAAACTGTTTTTT. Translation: CASSLEQGYHEKLFF.

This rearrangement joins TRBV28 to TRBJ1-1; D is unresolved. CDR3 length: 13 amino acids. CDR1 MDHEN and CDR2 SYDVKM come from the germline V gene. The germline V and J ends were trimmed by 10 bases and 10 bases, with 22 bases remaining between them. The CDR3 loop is CATYPPWGGGAFF. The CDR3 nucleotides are TGTGCCACCTACCCCCCCTGGGGAGGTGGAGCTTTCTTT.

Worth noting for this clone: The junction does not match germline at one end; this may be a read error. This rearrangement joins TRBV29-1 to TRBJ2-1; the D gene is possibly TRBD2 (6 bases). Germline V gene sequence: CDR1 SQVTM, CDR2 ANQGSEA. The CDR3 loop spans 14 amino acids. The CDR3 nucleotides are TGCAGCGGTGAAAGGGCGGGGAAACTGGATGAGCAGTTCTTC. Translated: CSGERAGKLDEQFF.

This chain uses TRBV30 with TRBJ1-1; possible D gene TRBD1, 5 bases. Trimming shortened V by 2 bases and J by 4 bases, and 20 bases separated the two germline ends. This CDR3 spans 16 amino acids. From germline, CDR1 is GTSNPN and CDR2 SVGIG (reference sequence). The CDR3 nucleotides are TGTGCCTGGAGTCATCGGGCCGGGCAGGGAGGCACTGAAGCTTTCTTT. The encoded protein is CAWSHRAGQGGTEAFF.

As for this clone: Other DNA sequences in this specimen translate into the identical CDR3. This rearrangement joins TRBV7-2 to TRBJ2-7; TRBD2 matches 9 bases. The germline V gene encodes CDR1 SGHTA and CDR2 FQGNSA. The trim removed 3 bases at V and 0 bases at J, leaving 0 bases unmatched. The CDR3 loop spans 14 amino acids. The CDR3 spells CASSLGLASYEQYF. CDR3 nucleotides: TGTGCCAGCAGCTTGGGACTAGCCTCCTACGAGCAGTACTTC.

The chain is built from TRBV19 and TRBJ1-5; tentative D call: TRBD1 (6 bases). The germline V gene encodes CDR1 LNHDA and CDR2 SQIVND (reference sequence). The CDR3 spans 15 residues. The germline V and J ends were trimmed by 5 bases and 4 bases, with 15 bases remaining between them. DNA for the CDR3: TGTGCCAGTAGTCTCTCACAGGGACCTAATCAGCCCCAGCATTTT. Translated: CASSLSQGPNQPQHF. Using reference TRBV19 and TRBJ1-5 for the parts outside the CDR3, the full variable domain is DGGITQSPKYLFRKEGQNVTLSCEQNLNHDAMYWYRQDPGQGLRLIYYSQIVNDFQKGDIAEGYSVSREKKESFPLTVTSAQKNPTAFYLCASSLSQGPNQPQHFGDGTRLSIL.

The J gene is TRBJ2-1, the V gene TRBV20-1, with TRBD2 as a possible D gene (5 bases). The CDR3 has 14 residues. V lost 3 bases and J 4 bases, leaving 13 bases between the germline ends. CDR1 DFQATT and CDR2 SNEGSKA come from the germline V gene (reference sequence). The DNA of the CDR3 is TGCAGTGCTAGTTGGGAGAGGAGGTACAATGAGCAGTTCTTC. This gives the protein CSASWERRYNEQFF.

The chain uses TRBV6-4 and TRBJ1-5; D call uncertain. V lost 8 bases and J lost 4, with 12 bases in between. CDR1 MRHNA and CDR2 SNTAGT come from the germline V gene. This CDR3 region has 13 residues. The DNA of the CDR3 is TGTGCCAGCGGCGGTCTTTCTAATCAGCCCCAGCATTTT. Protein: CASGGLSNQPQHF.

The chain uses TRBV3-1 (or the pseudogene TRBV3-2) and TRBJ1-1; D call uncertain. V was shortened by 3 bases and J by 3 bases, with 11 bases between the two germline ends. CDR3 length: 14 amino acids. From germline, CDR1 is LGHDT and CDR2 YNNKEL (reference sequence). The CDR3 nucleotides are TGTGCCAGCAGCCAGATACGGTTACACACTGAAGCTTTCTTT. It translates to CASSQIRLHTEAFF.

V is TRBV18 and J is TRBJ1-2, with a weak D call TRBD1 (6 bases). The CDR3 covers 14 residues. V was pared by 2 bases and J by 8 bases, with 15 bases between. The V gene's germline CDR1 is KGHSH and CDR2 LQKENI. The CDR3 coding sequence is TGTGCCAGCTCACCAGTATCACAGGGTCGAGGCTACACCTTC. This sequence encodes CASSPVSQGRGYTF.

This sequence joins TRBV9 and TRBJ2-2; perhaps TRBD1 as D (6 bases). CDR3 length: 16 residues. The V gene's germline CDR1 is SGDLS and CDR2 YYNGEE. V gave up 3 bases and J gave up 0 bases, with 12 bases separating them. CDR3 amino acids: CASSAGTSPNTGELFF. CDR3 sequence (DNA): TGTGCCAGCAGCGCCGGGACATCTCCGAACACCGGGGAGCTGTTTTTT.

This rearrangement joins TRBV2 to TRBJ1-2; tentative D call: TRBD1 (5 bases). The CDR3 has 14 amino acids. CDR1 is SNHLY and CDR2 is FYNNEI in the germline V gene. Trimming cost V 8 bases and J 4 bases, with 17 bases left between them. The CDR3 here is CASGSRPGGYGYTF. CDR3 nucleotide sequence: TGTGCCAGCGGGTCCCGACCCGGGGGCTATGGCTACACCTTC.

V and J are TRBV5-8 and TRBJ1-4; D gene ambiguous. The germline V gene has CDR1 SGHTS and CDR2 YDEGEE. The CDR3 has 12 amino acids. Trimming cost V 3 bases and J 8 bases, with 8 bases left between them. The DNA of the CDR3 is TGTGCCAGCAGCTCGGTGAACGAAAAACTGTTTTTT. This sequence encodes CASSSVNEKLFF.

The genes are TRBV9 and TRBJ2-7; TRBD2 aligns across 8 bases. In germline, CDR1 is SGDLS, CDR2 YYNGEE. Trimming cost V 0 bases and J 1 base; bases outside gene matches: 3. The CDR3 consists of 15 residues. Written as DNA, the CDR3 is TGTGCCAGCAGCGTAGCGGGAGGGTTGTCCTACGAGCAGTACTTC. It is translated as CASSVAGGLSYEQYF.

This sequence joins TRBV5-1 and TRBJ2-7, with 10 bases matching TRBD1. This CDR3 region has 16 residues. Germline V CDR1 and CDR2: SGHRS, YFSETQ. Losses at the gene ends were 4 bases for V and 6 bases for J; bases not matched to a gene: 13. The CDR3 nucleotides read TGCGCCAGCAGCCCGCAAGCCGGGACAGGGGCTTCCGAGCAGTACTTC. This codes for CASSPQAGTGASEQYF.

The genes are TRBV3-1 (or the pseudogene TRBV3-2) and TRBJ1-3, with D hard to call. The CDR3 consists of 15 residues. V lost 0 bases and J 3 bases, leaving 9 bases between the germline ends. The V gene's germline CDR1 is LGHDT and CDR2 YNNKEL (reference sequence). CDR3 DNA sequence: TGTGCCAGCAGCCAAGATTTGGCAGATGGAAACACCATATATTTT. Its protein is CASSQDLADGNTIYF.

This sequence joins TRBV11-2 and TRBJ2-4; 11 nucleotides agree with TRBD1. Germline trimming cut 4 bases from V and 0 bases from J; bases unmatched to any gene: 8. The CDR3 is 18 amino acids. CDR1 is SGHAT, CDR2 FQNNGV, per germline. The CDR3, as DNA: TGTGCCAGCAGCTCGGGACAGGGGGTTCCCTTAGCCAAAAACATTCAGTACTTC. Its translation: CASSSGQGVPLAKNIQYF.

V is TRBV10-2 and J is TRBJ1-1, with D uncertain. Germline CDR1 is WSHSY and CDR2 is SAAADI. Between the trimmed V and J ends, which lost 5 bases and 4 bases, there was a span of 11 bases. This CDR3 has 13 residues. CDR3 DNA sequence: TGCGCCAGCAGTCGTATGTCGTCCACTGAAGCTTTCTTT. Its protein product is CASSRMSSTEAFF.

DNA for the CDR3: TGTGCCAGCAGGTCAGAACATACGCAGTATTTT. Encoded protein: CASRSEHTQYF. The chain links TRBV28 to TRBJ2-3; no definite D call. The germline CDR1 and CDR2 sequences are MDHEN and SYDVKM. CDR3 length: 11 amino acids. V gave up 6 bases and J gave up 7 bases, with 8 bases separating them.

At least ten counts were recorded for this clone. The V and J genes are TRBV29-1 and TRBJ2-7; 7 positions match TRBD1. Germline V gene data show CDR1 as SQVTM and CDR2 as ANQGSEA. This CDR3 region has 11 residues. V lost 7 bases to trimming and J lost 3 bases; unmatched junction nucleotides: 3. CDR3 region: CSAGQYYEQYF. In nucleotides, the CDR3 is TGCAGCGCGGGACAGTACTACGAGCAGTACTTC.

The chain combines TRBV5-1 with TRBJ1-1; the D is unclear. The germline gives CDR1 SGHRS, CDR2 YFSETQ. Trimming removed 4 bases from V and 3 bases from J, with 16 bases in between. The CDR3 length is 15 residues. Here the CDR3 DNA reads TGCGCCAGCAGCCCAAGCCCCGAGGGTTACACTGAAGCTTTCTTT. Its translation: CASSPSPEGYTEAFF.

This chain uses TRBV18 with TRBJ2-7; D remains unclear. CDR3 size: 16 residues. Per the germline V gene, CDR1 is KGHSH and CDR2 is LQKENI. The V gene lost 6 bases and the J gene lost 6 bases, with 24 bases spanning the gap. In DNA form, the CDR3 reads TGTGCCAGCTCCGGTACCGATTGGGCCGAAAGCAGCGAGCAGTACTTC. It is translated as CASSGTDWAESSEQYF.

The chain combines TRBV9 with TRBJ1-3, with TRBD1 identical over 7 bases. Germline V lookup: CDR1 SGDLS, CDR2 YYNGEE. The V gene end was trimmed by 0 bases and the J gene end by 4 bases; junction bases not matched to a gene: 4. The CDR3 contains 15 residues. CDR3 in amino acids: CASSVEGGMGNTIYF. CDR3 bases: TGTGCCAGCAGCGTAGAAGGGGGCATGGGAAACACCATATATTTT.

The CDR3 spells CASSPPGQGGREQYF. The CDR3 coding sequence is TGTGCCAGCTCACCACCGGGACAGGGGGGAAGGGAGCAGTACTTC. The rearrangement uses TRBV18 and TRBJ2-7; the match to TRBD1 covers 11 bases. The germline CDR1 and CDR2 sequences are KGHSH and LQKENI. The CDR3 covers 15 residues. Germline trimming cut 0 bases from V and 7 bases from J; bases unmatched to any gene: 5.

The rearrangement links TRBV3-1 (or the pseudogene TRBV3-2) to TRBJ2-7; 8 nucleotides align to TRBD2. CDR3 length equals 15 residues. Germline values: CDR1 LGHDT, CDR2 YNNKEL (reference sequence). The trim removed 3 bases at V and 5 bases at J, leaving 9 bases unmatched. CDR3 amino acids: CASSHGDSGKNEQYF. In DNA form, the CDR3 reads TGTGCCAGCAGCCACGGGGATAGCGGGAAGAACGAGCAGTACTTC.

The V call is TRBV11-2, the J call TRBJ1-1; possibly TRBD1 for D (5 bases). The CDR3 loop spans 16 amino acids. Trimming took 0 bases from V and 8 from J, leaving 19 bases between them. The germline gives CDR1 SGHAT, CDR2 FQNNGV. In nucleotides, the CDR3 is TGTGCCAGCAGCTTAGAAATATTCGGGAGGGGTGCCGAAGCTTTCTTT. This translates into CASSLEIFGRGAEAFF.

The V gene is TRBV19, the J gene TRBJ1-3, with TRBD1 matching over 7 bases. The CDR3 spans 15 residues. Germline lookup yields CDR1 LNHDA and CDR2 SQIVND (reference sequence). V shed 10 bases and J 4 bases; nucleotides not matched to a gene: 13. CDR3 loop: CATSGGRARGNTIYF. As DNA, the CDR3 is TGTGCCACCTCAGGGGGGAGAGCTAGAGGAAACACCATATATTTT.

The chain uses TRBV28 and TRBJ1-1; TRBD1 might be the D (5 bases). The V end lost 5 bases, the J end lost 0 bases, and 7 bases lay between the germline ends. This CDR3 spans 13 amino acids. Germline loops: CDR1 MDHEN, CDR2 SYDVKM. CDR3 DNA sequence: TGTGCCAGCAGTCGACAGATGAACACTGAAGCTTTCTTT. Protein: CASSRQMNTEAFF.

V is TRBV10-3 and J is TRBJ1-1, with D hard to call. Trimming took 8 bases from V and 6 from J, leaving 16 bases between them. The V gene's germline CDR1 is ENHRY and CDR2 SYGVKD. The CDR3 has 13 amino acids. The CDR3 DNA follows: TGTGCCATCTGGAGCGGAGTCAACGCTGAAGCTTTCTTT. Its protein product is CAIWSGVNAEAFF.